Below, 5 T cell receptor beta chains from the same sample are listed, as sequenced in a study of blood T cell repertoires in COVID-19. Libraries were prepared by immunoSEQ multiplex PCR; TCRdb keeps only in-frame clonotypes and omits some of them. This sample has tens of thousands of clones, with roughly 80% found just once. Sequencing was done on a sample of peripheral blood. These receptors were obtained from a man aged 40-50 years with acute or convalescent COVID-19.

This clone occurred a few times. The chain combines TRBV7-9 with TRBJ1-6, with D perhaps matching TRBD1 (5 bases). V was pared by 3 bases and J by 7 bases, with 10 bases between. This CDR3 comprises 14 residues. Germline V gene lookup returns CDR1 SEHNR and CDR2 FQNEAQ (reference sequence). The CDR3 coding sequence is TGTGCCAGCAGCTTGGACAATGTGAATTCACCCCTCCACTTT. Amino acids: CASSLDNVNSPLHF.

The count of this clone is one. The chain employs TRBV30 and TRBJ1-3; no clear D gene. CDR3 length: 13 amino acids. From germline, CDR1 is GTSNPN and CDR2 SVGIG (reference sequence). V was trimmed by 7 bases and J by 0 bases, leaving 10 bases between them. CDR3 in DNA: TGTGCCTTCAGCGCTAGCTCTGGAAACACCATATATTTT. Protein: CAFSASSGNTIYF. The full variable domain, its missing parts supplied by reference TRBV30 and TRBJ1-3, is SQTIHQWPATLVQPVGSPLSLECTVEGTSNPNLYWYRQAAGRGLQLLFYSVGIGQISSEVPQNLSASRPQDRQFILSSKKLLLSDSGFYLCAFSASSGNTIYFGEGSWLTVV.

The rearrangement joins TRBV19 to TRBJ2-7; a weak D match, TRBD1 (6 bases). The CDR3 extends over 15 amino acids. Trimming shortened V by 0 bases and J by 3 bases, and 12 bases separated the two germline ends. The germline V gene has CDR1 LNHDA and CDR2 SQIVND (reference sequence). This CDR3 reads CASSIDSMTGYEQYF. CDR3 DNA sequence: TGTGCCAGTAGTATAGATAGTATGACAGGCTACGAGCAGTACTTC.

This CDR3 is CASSLGQGYGYTF. The DNA for the CDR3 is TGTGCCAGCAGTTTAGGACAGGGCTATGGCTACACCTTC. The V call is TRBV12-3 or TRBV12-4, the J call TRBJ1-2; TRBD1 matches 7 bases. CDR3 length equals 13 residues. V lost 1 base, J lost 4 bases, and 0 bases stayed unmatched.

The V gene is TRBV5-5, the J gene TRBJ2-2; D not resolved. This CDR3 has 13 residues. The V end lost 2 bases, the J end lost 4 bases, and 6 bases lay between the germline ends. Germline CDR1 is SGHKS and CDR2 is YYEKEE (reference sequence). CDR3 DNA sequence: TGTGCCAGCAGCTTCCAGGTCACCGGGGAGCTGTTTTTT. Amino acid sequence: CASSFQVTGELFF.